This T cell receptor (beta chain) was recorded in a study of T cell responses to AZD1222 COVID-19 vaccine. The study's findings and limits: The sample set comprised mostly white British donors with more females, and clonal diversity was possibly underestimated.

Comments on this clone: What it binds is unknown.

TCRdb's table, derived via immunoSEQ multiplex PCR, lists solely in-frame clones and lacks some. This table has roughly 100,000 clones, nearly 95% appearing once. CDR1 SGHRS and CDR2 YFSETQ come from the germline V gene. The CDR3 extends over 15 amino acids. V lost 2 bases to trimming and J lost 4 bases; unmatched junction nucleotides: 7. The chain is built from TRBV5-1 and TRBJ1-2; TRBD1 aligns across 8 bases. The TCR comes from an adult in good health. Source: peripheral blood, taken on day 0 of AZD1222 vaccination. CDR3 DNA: TGCGCCAGCAGCTTCGGACAGGGCGGAGGCTATGGCTACACCTTC. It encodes CASSFGQGGGYGYTF.